The entry below gives a single T cell receptor beta chain sequence along with its context. Its antigen is not known. No patient received treatment before thyroid surgery. The junction had 9 bases not matched to a gene; V was cut back by 6 bases and J by 0 bases. The CDR3 consists of 16 residues. As handled by the study authors: The study built a papillary thyroid cancer distant-metastasis classifier from CDR3 differences across clinicopathological groups. TCRdb re-analyzed the PCR reads through MiXCR. Clone size and V and J calls follow TCRdb, not the original study. The data hold fewer than 35,000 clones, with roughly 15% observed a single time. The sample belongs to a study of metastatic and nonmetastatic thyroid tumors. Study overall: Comparison of repertoires was carried out across blood and tumor or nodule tissue from malignant and benign thyroid patients.

Study-wide results and limits: Significantly higher TCR beta diversity was reportedly seen in malignant thyroid tumors than benign nodules, in blood and tumor.

The chain has TRBV12-3 or TRBV12-4 and TRBJ2-7; 9 nucleotides match TRBD1. Sequenced input: blood. The sequence derives from a male donor with papillary thyroid cancer or a benign thyroid nodule (not recorded which). Some clones in this sample may be carry-over from other donors' samples. As DNA, the CDR3 is TGTGCCAGCAGCCCGAAGGGACAGGGTGACTCCTACGAGCAGTACTTC. It yields the protein CASSPKGQGDSYEQYF.